This TCR beta chain was captured by sequencing in a study of blood T cell repertoires in COVID-19. Study as a whole: Samples came from the United States, Italy and Spain, spanning acute and convalescent COVID-19. Sample material is recorded as cDNA or gDNA derived from T cells, B-cell-depleted T cells, or PBMCs.

It was during active infection that Seattle patients were enrolled and then longitudinally followed. The CDR3 is 13 amino acids. Germline values: CDR1 LGHNA, CDR2 YSLEER. Regarding this clone: A read error may produce the germline difference seen at one junction end.

Authors' methods: Nucleated cell counts were estimated from reference gene primer amplification. Sequencing used immunoSEQ multiplex PCR; TCRdb keeps in-frame clones, though not all of them. V, J and clone size are taken as reported in that table, and D and trimming were inferred from the DNA itself. This sample has about 250,000 clones, with around 89% found just once. The clonotype comes from an older woman with COVID-19, enrolled during active disease. Sequencing used peripheral blood. The gene calls are TRBV4-3 and TRBJ2-7; the match to TRBD1 covers 8 bases. The CDR3 DNA sequence: TGCGCCAGCAGCCAAGATCGAATGGGACAGGTCGACTTC. Translation: CASSQDRMGQVDF.